Below, 6 T cell receptor beta chains from the same sample are listed, as sequenced in a study of blood T cell repertoires in COVID-19. Repertoires were generated with immunoSEQ multiplex PCR, while TCRdb's copy carries only in-frame clones and drops some. The repertoire includes approximately 330,000 clones, 80% to 90% of them detected once, and approximately 4.4% sits in the top ten. Sequences were obtained from PBMCs or T cells enriched from blood (not recorded which). All receptors come from a middle-aged woman with acute COVID-19.

The J gene is TRBJ1-2, the V gene TRBV19, with D possibly matching TRBD1 (5 bases). The CDR3 covers 13 residues. The V gene's germline CDR1 is LNHDA and CDR2 SQIVND (reference sequence). The ends were cut back, 5 bases at V and 4 bases at J, with 11 bases in the middle. CDR3 nucleotides: TGTGCCAGTAGTCGGACACCAGCCTATGGCTACACCTTC. Translation: CASSRTPAYGYTF.

This chain uses TRBV27 with TRBJ2-1, with D tentatively TRBD2 (6 bases). The CDR3 covers 17 residues. V lost 5 bases, J lost 3 bases, and 20 bases lay in between. The germline V gene has CDR1 MNHEY and CDR2 SMNVEV (reference sequence). This chain's CDR3 is CASSPKKGLRVYNEQFF. CDR3 bases: TGTGCCAGCAGTCCGAAGAAGGGACTTCGCGTCTACAATGAGCAGTTCTTC.

The V and J genes are TRBV19 and TRBJ2-2; 9 positions match TRBD1. Germline CDR1 and CDR2: LNHDA and SQIVND (reference sequence). Losses at the gene ends were 11 bases for V and 8 bases for J; bases not matched to a gene: 15. The CDR3 length is 15 residues. CDR3 amino acids: CASNGGQGLSGELFF. Here the CDR3 DNA reads TGTGCCTCAAACGGGGGACAGGGACTTTCGGGGGAGCTGTTTTTT.

The chain links TRBV11-1 to TRBJ2-7; TRBD1 matches at 7 bases. Germline loops: CDR1 SGHAT, CDR2 FQDESV (reference sequence). Losses at the gene ends were 1 base for V and 2 bases for J; bases not matched to a gene: 5. The CDR3 extends over 15 amino acids. For the CDR3, the DNA is TGTGCCAGCAGCTTAGGGACAGGTACCCCCTACGAGCAGTACTTC. This gives the protein CASSLGTGTPYEQYF.

The chain joins TRBV10-2 to TRBJ1-3, with D unclear. V shed 4 bases and J shed 0 bases, with 10 bases lying between them. The CDR3 totals 15 residues. Per the germline V gene, CDR1 is WSHSY and CDR2 is SAAADI. The CDR3 here is CASSGSGGSGNTIYF. The CDR3 DNA reads as TGCGCCAGCAGTGGGAGTGGAGGCTCTGGAAACACCATATATTTT.

The chain carries TRBV19 and TRBJ1-2; weak D call: TRBD1 (6 bases). CDR1 and CDR2 from the germline V gene are LNHDA and SQIVND (reference sequence). V was clipped by 4 bases and J by 6 bases, with 12 bases between them. The CDR3 consists of 13 residues. CDR3 bases: TGTGCCAGTAGTACCAGGGGTCTAGATGGCTACACCTTC. Translating it yields CASSTRGLDGYTF.